The 10 T cell receptor beta chains in this list originate from one sample, sequenced in a study of blood T cell repertoires in COVID-19. Libraries were prepared by immunoSEQ multiplex PCR; TCRdb keeps only in-frame clonotypes and omits some of them. In the table there are roughly 80,000 clones, 83% of which are singletons. The sample consisted of peripheral blood. The receptors stem from a woman aged 80 or over with acute or convalescent COVID-19.

The CDR3 bases are TGTGCCAGCAGTTTCCAAATAGCGGGAAGGGACGAGCAGTACTTC. This gives the protein CASSFQIAGRDEQYF. This chain uses TRBV6-2 or TRBV6-3 with TRBJ2-7; 8 nucleotides line up with TRBD2. The V gene end was trimmed by 4 bases and the J gene end by 5 bases; junction bases not matched to a gene: 10. The length of the CDR3 is 15 residues. The germline V gene encodes CDR1 MNHEY and CDR2 SVGEGT.

This chain links TRBV27 with TRBJ1-4; maybe TRBD1 (6 bases). There are 15 residues in the CDR3. Between the trimmed V and J ends, which lost 5 bases and 0 bases, there was a span of 10 bases. Germline lookup yields CDR1 MNHEY and CDR2 SMNVEV (reference sequence). The chain's CDR3 is CASSKQGATNEKLFF. CDR3 coding DNA: TGTGCCAGCAGTAAACAGGGTGCAACTAATGAAAAACTGTTTTTT.

This chain links TRBV4-1 with TRBJ2-1; D possibly corresponds to TRBD1 (8 bases). The germline gives CDR1 MGHRA, CDR2 YSYEKL. This CDR3 contains 14 residues. The V end lost 2 bases, the J end lost 9 bases, and 14 bases lay between the germline ends. CDR3: CASSQLTGGAEQFF. The DNA of the CDR3 is TGCGCCAGCAGCCAACTAACAGGGGGGGCTGAGCAGTTCTTC.

The V call is TRBV21-1, the J call TRBJ2-5; the table's D gene call, TRBD2, was not cross checked with the DNA. TRBV21-1 has pseudogene status. This CDR3 region has 18 residues. This CDR3 reads CASSRQPQTSGREETQYF. DNA of the CDR3: TGTGCCAGCAGCCGCCAGCCCCAGACTAGCGGGAGAGAAGAGACCCAGTACTTC.

CDR3 protein: CASSYSRDSPYEQYF. Written as DNA, the CDR3 is TGTGCCAGCAGTTACTCGAGGGACAGCCCCTACGAGCAGTACTTC. The rearrangement links TRBV6-5 to TRBJ2-7, with TRBD1 matching over 7 bases. The J segment lost 2 bases and the V segment lost 0 bases, leaving 4 bases of the junction unmatched. This CDR3 comprises 15 residues. Germline-derived CDR1 and CDR2 are MNHEY and SVGAGI.

The rearrangement joins TRBV27 to TRBJ2-5; TRBD1 agrees at 11 bases. The CDR3 sequence is 16 residues long. Germline V gene data show CDR1 as MNHEY and CDR2 as SMNVEV (reference sequence). Trimming cost V 6 bases and J 5 bases; bases outside gene matches: 11. CDR3 sequence: CASSPSRDRGVETQYF. DNA of the CDR3: TGTGCCAGCAGCCCCTCCCGGGACAGGGGGGTGGAGACCCAGTACTTC.

The chain recombines TRBV5-4 with TRBJ1-1; no firm D call. The ends were cut back, 4 bases at V and 13 bases at J, with 23 bases in the middle. CDR1 SGHNT and CDR2 YYREEE come from the germline V gene (reference sequence). This CDR3 comprises 14 residues. CDR3 bases: TGTGCCAGCAGCCGCGGGGATACCGGGCCGAACGGTTTCTTT. It encodes CASSRGDTGPNGFF.

This clone was counted a few times. V usage is TRBV5-1 and J usage is TRBJ2-1; the D gene is possibly TRBD1 (6 bases). Trimming removed 4 bases at V and 0 bases at J, with 14 bases between. CDR1 and CDR2 from the germline V gene are SGHRS and YFSETQ. The CDR3 consists of 16 residues. CDR3 sequence reads: CASSPKDRSSYNEQFF. DNA for the CDR3: TGCGCCAGCAGCCCAAAGGACAGAAGCTCCTACAATGAGCAGTTCTTC.

As for this clone: At one end the junction does not follow the germline gene, possibly because of a read error. This chain links TRBV7-8 with TRBJ2-3, with D possibly TRBD2 on 5 matching bases. CDR1 is SGHVS, CDR2 FQNEAQ, per germline. The CDR3 consists of 14 residues. The CDR3 sequence is CASSLVPSKDTQYF. CDR3 coding DNA: TGTGCCAGCAGCTTAGTTCCTAGCAAAGATACGCAGTATTTT.

The chain joins TRBV19 to TRBJ1-5; D not certain. V was trimmed by 5 bases and J by 5 bases, leaving 7 bases between them. This CDR3 contains 12 residues. Germline values: CDR1 LNHDA, CDR2 SQIVND (reference sequence). CDR3 sequence: CASSLEHQPQHF. For the CDR3, the DNA is TGTGCCAGTAGTCTCGAGCATCAGCCCCAGCATTTT.